This TCR beta chain originates from a study of post-analysis software for immune sequencing data (dated by TCRdb to 2015 to 2017). Regarding the research as a whole: Recorded disease courses included relapsing-remitting, secondary progressive and progressive-relapsing multiple sclerosis, with some patients lacking subtype annotation. Patient repertoires were compared against 11 to 12 previously published healthy control repertoires from donors aged about 6 to 25 years. A subset of samples was prepared in parallel using single-end sample barcoding, then pooled and co-amplified after Illumina adapter ligation.

As concerns this clonotype: Its antigen is currently not known. It has no much larger one-base neighbor in the sample; base qualities were not kept.

Broader findings and caveats from the paper: Significantly lower normalized Chao1 diversity was found in multiple sclerosis patients than in controls, suggesting substantial peripheral T-cell clonal expansion. Direct clustering with F measure showed strong co-clustering of samples prepared in the same batch, prompting a batch-effect correction. Significantly higher frequencies in patients than in controls were found for roughly five TRBV segments, including TRBV5-6, TRBV5-1 and TRBV20-1. The multiple sclerosis patient group was slightly younger than the control group.

To demonstrate the VDJtools post-analysis software, TCR beta repertoires were profiled from the peripheral blood of more than ten young patients with multiple sclerosis. Multiple sclerosis patients were children and adolescents aged about 6 to 16 years. CDR1 and CDR2, per the germline V gene (reference sequence), are DFQATT and SNEGSKA. The CDR3 covers 16 residues, taking in both the cysteine and the phenylalanine. Only CDR3 DNA remains: 48 bases, in frame from the first base. The protocol used for the library was PCR. The sequencer listed for this sample is Illumina HiSeq 2500. To reduce PCR and sequencing biases, unique molecular identifiers were built into the TCR beta cDNA libraries. Every 1 to 10 million input T cells yielded about 500,000 cDNA molecules, meaning each molecule approximated one T cell. The patient libraries were prepared and sequenced with the same protocol used for the earlier healthy control dataset. Within a given batch, samples were prepared together, multiplexed and sequenced on the same HiSeq lane. In the authors' own workflow: MIGEC was used to process the raw barcoded reads, and molecular identifier groups with only a single read were discarded before consensus assembly and CDR3 extraction. VDJtools was used for post-analysis of the clonotype tables, and diversity was normalized by down-sampling every dataset to the size of the smallest sample. To correct batch-related cross-sample contamination, repertoire overlap clustering matched CDR3 amino acid sequences but not nucleotide sequences. TCRdb itself trimmed the public reads at Q25 with fastp, ran MiXCR and retained productive beta chains. Rows are combined by CDR3 protein, so each entry shows the most common genes and DNA. TCRdb, not the authors, supplied the V and J calls. This sample has hundreds of thousands of distinct CDR3 sequences in its table, and about 57% of those were observed once. Approximately 4.2% of the sample rests with the top ten.

The receptor chain draws on TRBV20-1 and TRBJ2-7; the D gene identity is not certain. TRBJ2-5 matches the DNA end more closely, so the J call is doubtful. This receptor was taken from a girl between 10 and 17 years old with multiple sclerosis. Sequenced input: blood. For the CDR3, the sequence is CSAIDFAYSPWETQYF. The nucleotides read TGCAGTGCTATTGACTTCGCGTATAGCCCCTGGGAGACCCAGTACTTC.